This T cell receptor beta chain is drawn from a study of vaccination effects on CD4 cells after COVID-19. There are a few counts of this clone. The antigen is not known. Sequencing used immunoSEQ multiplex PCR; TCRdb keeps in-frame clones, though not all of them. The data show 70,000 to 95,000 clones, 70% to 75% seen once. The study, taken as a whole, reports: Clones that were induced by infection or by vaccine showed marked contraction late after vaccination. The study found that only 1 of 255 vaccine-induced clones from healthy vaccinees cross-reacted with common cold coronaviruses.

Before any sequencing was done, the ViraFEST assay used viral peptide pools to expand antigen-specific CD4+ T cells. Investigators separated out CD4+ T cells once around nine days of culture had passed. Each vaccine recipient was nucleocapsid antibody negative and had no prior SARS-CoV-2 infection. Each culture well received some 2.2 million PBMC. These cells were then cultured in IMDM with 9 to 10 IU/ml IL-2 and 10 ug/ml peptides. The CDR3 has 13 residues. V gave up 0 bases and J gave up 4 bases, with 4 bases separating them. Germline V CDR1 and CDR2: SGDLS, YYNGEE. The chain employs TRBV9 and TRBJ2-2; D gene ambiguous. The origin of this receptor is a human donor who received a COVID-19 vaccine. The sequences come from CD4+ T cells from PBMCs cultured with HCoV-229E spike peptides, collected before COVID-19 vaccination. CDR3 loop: CASSVAITGELFF. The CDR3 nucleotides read TGTGCCAGCAGCGTAGCTATCACCGGGGAGCTGTTTTTT.